The text below deals with one T cell receptor (beta chain). Its antigen is not known. The use of a sample-barcoded 5' primer and a J-beta primer mix characterized a second PCR of about 7 to 12 cycles. TCRdb re-analysed the 5' RACE reads in MiXCR, keeping a single row per CDR3 protein. The table records almost 800,000 distinct CDR3 sequences, 58% of them present only once. Each donor gave roughly 9.8 milliliters of peripheral blood. Isolating PBMCs gave at least 6 million of these cells per sample. Germline-derived CDR1 and CDR2 are SGHTA and FQGNSA. CDR3 length: 15 residues. The germline V and J ends were trimmed by 8 bases and 0 bases, with 15 bases remaining between them. The data derive from a study of blood T cells in healthy people across ages. Study-wide results and caveats: Aged donors had fewer naive CD4+ cells and lower diversity than long-lived donors.

Sequencing input: blood. The receptor comes from a man in his thirties or forties in good health. This chain connects TRBV7-2 to TRBJ2-3; D call uncertain. CDR3 in amino acids: CASASPATSTDTQYF. CDR3 coding DNA: TGTGCCAGCGCGTCTCCGGCCACGAGCACAGATACGCAGTATTTT.